This is a list of T cell receptor beta chains from one sample in a study of early T cells in non-severe SARS-CoV-2 infection. In TCRdb, the 5' RACE reads were re-called with MiXCR into one record per CDR3 protein. In the table there are roughly 58,000 distinct CDR3 sequences, approximately 6.2% of which are singletons. The sample was whole blood. The receptor set was obtained from an adult who was a healthcare worker with PCR-confirmed SARS-CoV-2 infection or an uninfected control (not recorded which). Each CDR3 is given with its conserved first and last residue. A D gene is named only where the DNA matches it firmly. Clone size is not always given. Where it is, it says once, few, many or a class for expanded clones.

J	V	D	size	DNA	CDR3
TRBJ2-1	TRBV7-9	NA	NA	TGTGCCAGCAGCTTAGGAGACAATGAGCAGTTCTTC	CASSLGDNEQFF
TRBJ1-1	TRBV28	NA	many	TGTGCCAGCAGTTCGCCTCGCAGGGTCGTGAACACTGAAGCTTTCTTT	CASSSPRRVVNTEAFF
TRBJ1-3	TRBV7-3	TRBD1	many	TGTGCCAGCAGTTATGGGACAGGGTCTTTGCATTTT	CASSYGTGSLHF
TRBJ2-3	TRBV24-1	NA	many	TGTGCCACCAGTGATACGACAGGCCTTAGCACAGATACGCAGTATTTT	CATSDTTGLSTDTQYF
TRBJ2-5	TRBV30	NA	many	TGTGCCTCCCGGACTCCCCAAGAGACCCAGTACTTC	CASRTPQETQYF
TRBJ1-5	TRBV19	NA	many	TGTGCCAGTAGTCCGGACAATAGCAATCAGCCCCAGCATTTT	CASSPDNSNQPQHF
TRBJ2-5	TRBV28	TRBD2	many	TGTGCCAGCAGACTAGCGGGGACGAGACAGACCCAGTACTTC	CASRLAGTRQTQYF
TRBJ2-5	TRBV24-1	NA	few	TGTGCCACCAGTGATTCCAGGGCCGTCCAAGAGACCCAGTACTTC	CATSDSRAVQETQYF
TRBJ2-1	TRBV5-1	NA	many	TGCGCCAGCAGCTTGGCCAACCAAAATGAGCAGTTCTTC	CASSLANQNEQFF
TRBJ1-1	TRBV3-1	NA	NA	TGTGCCAGCAGCCAAGACTGGGGACGGGGCACTGAAGCTTTCTTT	CASSQDWGRGTEAFF
TRBJ1-1	TRBV6-6	NA	many	TGTGCCAGCAGTTCGCAACAGGGTTGGAACACTGAAGCTTTCTTT	CASSSQQGWNTEAFF
TRBJ2-3	TRBV7-9	NA	NA	TGTGCCAGCAGCTTAGACCCCGGGGATACGCAGTATTTT	CASSLDPGDTQYF
TRBJ1-5	TRBV20-1	NA	many	TGCAGTGCTAGGGGCCTCAAGGGGGGCGGTAATCAGCCCCAGCATTTT	CSARGLKGGGNQPQHF
TRBJ2-3	TRBV6-1	NA	NA	TGTGCCAGCAGTGAATCTAGCTCGGTCAGAGATACGCAGTATTTT	CASSESSSVRDTQYF
TRBJ1-2	TRBV12-3/TRBV12-4	NA	many	TGTGCCAGCAGTTTTGGGAATGATGGCTACACCTTC	CASSFGNDGYTF
TRBJ1-1	TRBV6-5	TRBD1	many	TGTGCCAGCAGTTACTACGGGGACAGGGGGCAGTCTTTCTTT	CASSYYGDRGQSFF
TRBJ2-1	TRBV2	TRBD2	few	TGTGCCAGCAGTGTAGCTAGCGGGGGGTACTACAATGAGCAGTTCTTC	CASSVASGGYYNEQFF
TRBJ1-6	TRBV20-1	TRBD1	many	TGCAGTGCTCCTGCGACAGGGAGCTCCTATAATTCACCCCTCCACTTT	CSAPATGSSYNSPLHF
TRBJ2-5	TRBV6-1	TRBD1	few	TGTGCCAGCAGTGAAGCTCCGGGACAGGGGGCGCGAGAGACCCAGTACTTC	CASSEAPGQGARETQYF
TRBJ1-2	TRBV11-2	TRBD1	many	TGTGCCAGCAGCCATCGAGGGACAGGGGTTAACTATGGCTACACCTTC	CASSHRGTGVNYGYTF
TRBJ1-4	TRBV12-3/TRBV12-4	TRBD1	NA	TGTGCCAGCAGTTCCCGACAGGGGGCGCGGGAAAAACTGTTTTTT	CASSSRQGAREKLFF
TRBJ2-3	TRBV4-1	TRBD1	few	TGCGCCAGCAGGCAACGAACAGGGGGGACAGATACGCAGTATTTT	CASRQRTGGTDTQYF
TRBJ2-1	TRBV6-2/TRBV6-3	NA	NA	TGTGCCAGCAGACCTCTTCAGGGAGGAAACTACAATGAGCAGTTCTTC	CASRPLQGGNYNEQFF
TRBJ2-1	TRBV29-1	TRBD2	many	TGCAGCGTTGATCAGCGGGGTCCCAATGAGCAGTTCTTC	CSVDQRGPNEQFF
TRBJ1-3	TRBV12-3/TRBV12-4	NA	NA	TGTGCCAGCAGTTTAGCCGGACTTATCTCTGGAAACACCATATATTTT	CASSLAGLISGNTIYF
TRBJ1-1	TRBV5-1	NA	NA	TGCGCCAGCAGCTTTATTGGCCAGAACACTGAAGCTTTCTTT	CASSFIGQNTEAFF
TRBJ1-4	TRBV20-1	NA	many	TGCAGTGCTCAACCGGGAGGGGCTGGGACTAATGAAAAACTGTTTTTT	CSAQPGGAGTNEKLFF